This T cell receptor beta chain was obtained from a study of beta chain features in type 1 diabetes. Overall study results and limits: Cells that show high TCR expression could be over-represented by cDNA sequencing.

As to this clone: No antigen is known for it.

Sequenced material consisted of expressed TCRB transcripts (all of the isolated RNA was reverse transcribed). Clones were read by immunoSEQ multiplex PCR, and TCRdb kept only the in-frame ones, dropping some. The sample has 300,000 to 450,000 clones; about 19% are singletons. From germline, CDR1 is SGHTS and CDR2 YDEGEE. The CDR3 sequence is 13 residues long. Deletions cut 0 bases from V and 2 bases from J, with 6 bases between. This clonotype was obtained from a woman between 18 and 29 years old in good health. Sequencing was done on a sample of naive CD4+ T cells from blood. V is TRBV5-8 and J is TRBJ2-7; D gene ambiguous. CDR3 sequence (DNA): TGTGCCAGCAGCTTGGGCGGAACCTACGAGCAGTACTTC. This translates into CASSLGGTYEQYF.